This TCR beta chain was obtained from a study of blood T cell repertoires in COVID-19. Background on the study: From the United States, Italy and Spain came samples of acute and convalescent COVID-19. Sample material is recorded as cDNA or gDNA derived from T cells, B-cell-depleted T cells, or PBMCs.

Measured with immunoSEQ multiplex PCR; TCRdb has only the in-frame clones, and not every one. The profile shows about 140,000 clones, around 89% of them singletons. Germline loops: CDR1 SGDLS, CDR2 YYNGEE. This CDR3 region has 15 residues. Trimming took 2 bases from V and 8 from J; bases not matched to a gene: 8. V and J are TRBV9 and TRBJ2-1; 9 bases fit TRBD2. This receptor was obtained from a woman at least 80 years old with acute or convalescent COVID-19. Sequenced material: peripheral blood. CDR3 protein: CASSVARGGHDEQFF. CDR3 nucleotide sequence: TGTGCCAGCAGCGTGGCGCGGGGGGGCCACGATGAGCAGTTCTTC.